Sequencing of this T cell receptor beta chain was carried out in a study of cytotoxic CD8 clonotypes in ibrutinib-treated CLL. Study information: The samples contained 255,043 productive templates on average. They also contained an average of about 94,000 productive rearrangements. Points from the study as a whole: Progressing and sustained-remission patients had different sampling times. Public clonotypes proved infrequent, and on treatment they shrank or remained steady.

The CDR3 extends over 17 amino acids. Germline V gives CDR1 SGHDT, CDR2 YYEEEE. Between the trimmed V and J ends, which lost 2 bases and 0 bases, there was a span of 15 bases. For this clone: What it binds is unknown.

Deep sequencing aimed at 1 in 200,000 to 1 in 1 million T cells' resolution. Produced via immunoSEQ multiplex PCR; TCRdb's table is partial and in-frame only. The sample shows approximately 120,000 clones, approximately 81% of them seen only once. This specimen was PBMCs, taken after 24 months of ibrutinib treatment. This chain connects TRBV5-6 to TRBJ1-5; D perhaps matches TRBD1 (5 bases). This TCR derives from a human donor with chronic lymphocytic leukemia. This chain's CDR3 is CASSFFLGGNSNQPQHF. CDR3 bases: TGTGCCAGCAGCTTTTTTTTGGGGGGAAATAGCAATCAGCCCCAGCATTTT.